What follows is one T cell receptor (beta chain) and its context. The data were obtained in a study of blood T cell repertoires in COVID-19. On the study more broadly: T cells, B-cell-depleted T cells, or PBMCs supplied cDNA or gDNA.

Per the original data handling: Counts of nucleated cells, estimated from reference gene primer amplification, were obtained. The assay was immunoSEQ multiplex PCR, and TCRdb's table has in-frame clones only and misses some. Clone size and V and J calls were adopted from that table, with D and trimming inferred from the DNA. The sample consists of nearly 45,000 clones, about 81% of them appearing once. This CDR3 is 15 amino acids long. Germline CDR1 reads SEHNR; CDR2 reads FQNEAQ (reference sequence). The V end was cut by 2 bases, the J end by 0 bases, with 9 bases between. The sample taken for sequencing was peripheral blood. This chain uses TRBV7-9 with TRBJ2-3; no clear D. The receptor was isolated from a human donor in a cohort sampled during active COVID-19. The CDR3 loop is CASSLIIASTDTQYF. DNA of the CDR3: TGTGCCAGCAGCTTAATCATTGCGAGCACAGATACGCAGTATTTT.